This is a list of T cell receptor beta chains from one sample in a study of beta chain features in type 1 diabetes. Libraries were prepared by immunoSEQ multiplex PCR; TCRdb keeps only in-frame clonotypes and omits some of them. The sample holds hundreds of thousands of clones, over 10% seen once. The sequenced sample was naive CD4+ T cells from blood. Every receptor here comes from a woman in her late teens or twenties with type 1 diabetes. The CDR3 runs from the conserved cysteine through the conserved F or W. Each record gives: CDR3 length, V gene, clone size, J gene, D gene, CDR3 DNA, CDR3 protein. D genes are given only for firm matches. Size values are once, few and many counts, or a class for expanded clones, and some rows have none.

>15|TRBV6-5|-|TRBJ2-5|-
TGTGCCAGCAGTTACCTCCCGGGAGTTCAAGAGACCCAGTACTTC
CASSYLPGVQETQYF
>16|TRBV5-4|few|TRBJ2-3|-
TGTGCCAGCAGCTTGGGAGTTTCCCCCGGCACAGATACGCAGTATTTT
CASSLGVSPGTDTQYF
>17|TRBV11-2|few|TRBJ2-6|-
TGTGCCAGCAGCTTATGGCAGGGCCGCTCTGGGGCCAACGTCCTGACTTTC
CASSLWQGRSGANVLTF
>14|TRBV5-1|few|TRBJ2-5|TRBD1
TGCGCCAGCAGCCCCAGGGACAGGGTGGAGACCCAGTACTTC
CASSPRDRVETQYF
>13|TRBV9|-|TRBJ2-2|-
TGTGCCACTTCGCCCGGTGCTACCGGGGAGCTGTTTTTT
CATSPGATGELFF
>13|TRBV7-2|-|TRBJ2-6|-
TGTGCCAGCAGTCACTCTGGGGCCAACGTCCTGACTTTC
CASSHSGANVLTF
>16|TRBV28|few|TRBJ2-5|TRBD1
TGTGCCAGCAGTTTATTGGGACAGCTCCAGGGAGAGACCCAGTACTTC
CASSLLGQLQGETQYF
>16|TRBV19|-|TRBJ2-1|-
TGTGCCAGTAGTCTTCCCCTAGCTTCCCCGAAAAATGAGCAGTTCTTC
CASSLPLASPKNEQFF
>14|TRBV5-1|-|TRBJ1-1|TRBD1
TGCGCCAGCAGCCCACGGACAGGGGAAACTGAAGCTTTCTTT
CASSPRTGETEAFF
>15|TRBV7-9|-|TRBJ2-7|-
TGTGCCAGCAGCTTAGAGCCCGGCGGTTCCTACGAGCAGTACTTC
CASSLEPGGSYEQYF
>17|TRBV4-1|-|TRBJ2-1|TRBD2
TGCGCCAGCAGCCAAGAGGCTAGCGGGAGCTATTACAATGAGCAGTTCTTC
CASSQEASGSYYNEQFF
>16|TRBV28|-|TRBJ2-7|TRBD1
TGTGCCAGCAGTAGTTGGGAAGACAGGGGGCCCTACGAGCAGTACTTC
CASSSWEDRGPYEQYF
>14|TRBV10-3|-|TRBJ2-1|TRBD1
TGTGCCATCACCGGGACAGAGCTTTACAATGAGCAGTTCTTC
CAITGTELYNEQFF
>15|TRBV2|-|TRBJ2-5|TRBD2
TGTGCCAGCAGTCTAAGCGGGAGGGCCGTAGAGACCCAGTACTTC
CASSLSGRAVETQYF
>15|TRBV25-1|few|TRBJ1-2|-
TGTGCCAGCAGTCAGGACAGATGGAGCGGCTATGGCTACACCTTC
CASSQDRWSGYGYTF
>15|TRBV27|-|TRBJ1-2|TRBD1
TGTGCCAGCACCTACTCGAATACAGGGGTTGGTGGCTACACCTTC
CASTYSNTGVGGYTF
>13|TRBV7-3|few|TRBJ1-1|-
TGTGCCAGCAGCTCCGGGACTAACACTGAAGCTTTCTTT
CASSSGTNTEAFF
>13|TRBV29-1|few|TRBJ2-7|-
TGCAGCGCGCGGCGAACGGATTATGGCGAGCAGTACTTC
CSARRTDYGEQYF
>16|TRBV4-1|few|TRBJ2-7|TRBD2
TGCGCCAGCAGCCAATTCGCTAGCGGGACTCCTTACGAGCAGTACTTC
CASSQFASGTPYEQYF
>16|TRBV5-1|-|TRBJ2-7|TRBD2
TGCGCCAGCAGCTCTGGGACTAGCGGAAGCTCCTACGAGCAGTACTTC
CASSSGTSGSSYEQYF
>14|TRBV19|-|TRBJ1-1|TRBD1
TGTGCCAGTAGCGCGGGACAGAAGAACACTGAAGCTTTCTTT
CASSAGQKNTEAFF
>15|TRBV7-8|few|TRBJ1-1|-
TGTGCCAGCACCGAAAGGCGGGTCTGGGACACTGAAGCTTTCTTT
CASTERRVWDTEAFF
>16|TRBV29-1|few|TRBJ2-2|TRBD1
TGCAGCGTTGAAACAGGGGGAGGAAGGAACACCGGGGAGCTGTTTTTT
CSVETGGGRNTGELFF
>13|TRBV29-1|few|TRBJ1-1|-
TGCAGCGTTGAAGGCGGGGGAAGAATCGAAGCTTTCTTT
CSVEGGGRIEAFF
>14|TRBV13|few|TRBJ2-1|-
TGTGCCAGCAGCTTTCGTGGGCAATACAATGAGCAGTTCTTC
CASSFRGQYNEQFF
>12|TRBV6-5|-|TRBJ1-5|-
TGTGCCAGCTCAAATAGCAATCAGCCCCAGCATTTT
CASSNSNQPQHF
>14|TRBV28|-|TRBJ2-5|-
TGTGCCAGCAGTTCCGGGTCGTACCAAGAGACCCAGTACTTC
CASSSGSYQETQYF
>14|TRBV19|-|TRBJ1-5|-
TGTGCCAGTCGCTACACAGGGAGCAATCAGCCCCAGCATTTT
CASRYTGSNQPQHF
>19|TRBV23-1|few|TRBJ2-6|TRBD1
TGCGCCAGCAGTCAATCGGGGACAGGGTTCCCCCCTGGGGCCAACGTCCTGACTTTC
CASSQSGTGFPPGANVLTF
>15|TRBV27|few|TRBJ2-7|-
TGTGCCAGCAGTCCCTACCCCGGAGGGACCTACGAGCAGTACTTC
CASSPYPGGTYEQYF